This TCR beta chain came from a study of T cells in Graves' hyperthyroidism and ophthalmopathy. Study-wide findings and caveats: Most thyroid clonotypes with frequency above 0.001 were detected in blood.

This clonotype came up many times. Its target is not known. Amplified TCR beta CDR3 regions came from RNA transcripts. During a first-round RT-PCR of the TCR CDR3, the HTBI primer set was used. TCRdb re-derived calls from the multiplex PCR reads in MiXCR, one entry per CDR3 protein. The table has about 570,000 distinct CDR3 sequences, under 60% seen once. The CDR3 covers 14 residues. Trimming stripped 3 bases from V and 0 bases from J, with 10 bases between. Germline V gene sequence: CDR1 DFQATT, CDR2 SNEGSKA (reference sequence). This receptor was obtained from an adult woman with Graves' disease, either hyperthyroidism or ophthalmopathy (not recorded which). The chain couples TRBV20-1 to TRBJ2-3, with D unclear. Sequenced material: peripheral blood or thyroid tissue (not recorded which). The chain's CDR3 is CSARRHPSTDTQYF. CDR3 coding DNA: TGCAGTGCTAGGCGACACCCAAGCACAGATACGCAGTATTTT.